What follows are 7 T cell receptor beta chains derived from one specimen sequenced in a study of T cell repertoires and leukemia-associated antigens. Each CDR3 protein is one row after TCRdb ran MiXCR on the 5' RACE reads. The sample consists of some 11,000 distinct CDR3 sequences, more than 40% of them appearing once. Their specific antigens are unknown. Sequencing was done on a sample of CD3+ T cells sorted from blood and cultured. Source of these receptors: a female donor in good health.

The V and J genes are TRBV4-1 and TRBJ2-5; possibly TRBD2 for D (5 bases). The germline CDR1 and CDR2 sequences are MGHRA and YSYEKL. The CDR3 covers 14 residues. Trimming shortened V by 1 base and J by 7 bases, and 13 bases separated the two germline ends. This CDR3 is CASSQGGRGWTQYF. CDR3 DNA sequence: TGCGCCAGCAGCCAAGGTGGTCGGGGATGGACCCAGTACTTC.

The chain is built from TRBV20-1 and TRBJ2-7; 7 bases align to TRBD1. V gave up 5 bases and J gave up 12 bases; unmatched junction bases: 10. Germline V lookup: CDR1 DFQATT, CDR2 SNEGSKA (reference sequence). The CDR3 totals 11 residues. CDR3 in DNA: TGCAGTGCTCGACTTGAGGACAGGCTGTACTTC. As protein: CSARLEDRLYF.

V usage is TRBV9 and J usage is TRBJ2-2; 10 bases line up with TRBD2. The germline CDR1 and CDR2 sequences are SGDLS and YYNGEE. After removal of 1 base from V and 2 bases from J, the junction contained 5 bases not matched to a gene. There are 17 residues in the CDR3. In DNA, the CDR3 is TGTGCCAGCAGCGTACTAGCGGGAGATCTCAACACCGGGGAGCTGTTTTTT. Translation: CASSVLAGDLNTGELFF.

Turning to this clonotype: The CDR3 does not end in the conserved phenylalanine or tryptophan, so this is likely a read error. The CDR3 bases are TGTGCCAGCAGTCACTCACTAGGGAAAGAGACCCAGTACTCC. Translating gives CASSHSLGKETQYS. This sequence joins TRBV6-5 and TRBJ2-5; possibly TRBD2 for D (5 bases). This CDR3 spans 14 amino acids. The germline V gene encodes CDR1 MNHEY and CDR2 SVGAGI.

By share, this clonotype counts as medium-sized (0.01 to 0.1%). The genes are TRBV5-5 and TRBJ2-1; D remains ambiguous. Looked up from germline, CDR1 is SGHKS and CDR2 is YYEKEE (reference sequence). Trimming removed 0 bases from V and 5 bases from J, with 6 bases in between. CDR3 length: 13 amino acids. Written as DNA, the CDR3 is TGTGCCAGCAGCTTGGACAGAGACAATGAGCAGTTCTTC. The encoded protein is CASSLDRDNEQFF.

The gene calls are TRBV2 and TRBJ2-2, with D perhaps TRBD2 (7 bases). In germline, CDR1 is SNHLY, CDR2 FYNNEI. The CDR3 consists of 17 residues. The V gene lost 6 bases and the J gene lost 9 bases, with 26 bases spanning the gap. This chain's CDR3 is CASRLAGGIPGGRELFF. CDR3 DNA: TGTGCCAGCAGGTTGGCAGGCGGGATCCCCGGGGGGCGGGAGCTGTTTTTT.

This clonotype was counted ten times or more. The CDR3 loop reads CATSDTGTGGDEQYF. CDR3 in DNA: TGTGCCACCAGTGACACCGGGACAGGGGGCGACGAGCAGTACTTC. The chain employs TRBV24-1 and TRBJ2-7, with 12 positions matching TRBD1. The length of the CDR3 is 15 residues. The ends lost 4 bases at V and 5 bases at J; junction bases unmatched: 5. Germline CDR1 and CDR2: KGHDR and SFDVKD.